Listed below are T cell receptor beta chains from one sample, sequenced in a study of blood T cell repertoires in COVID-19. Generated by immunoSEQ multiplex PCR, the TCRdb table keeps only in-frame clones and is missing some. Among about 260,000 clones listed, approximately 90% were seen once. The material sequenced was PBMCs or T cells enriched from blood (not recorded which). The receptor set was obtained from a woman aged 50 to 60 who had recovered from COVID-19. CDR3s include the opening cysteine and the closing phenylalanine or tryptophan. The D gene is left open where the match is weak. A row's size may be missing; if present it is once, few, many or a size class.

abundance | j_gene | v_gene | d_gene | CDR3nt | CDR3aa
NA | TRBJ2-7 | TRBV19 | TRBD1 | TGTGCCACCCAAAGGATCCATACCGGGACAGGGGACGAGCAGTACTTC | CATQRIHTGTGDEQYF
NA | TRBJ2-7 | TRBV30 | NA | TGTGCCTCTAATGGGGGGAAGAGCTCCTACGAGCAGTACTTC | CASNGGKSSYEQYF
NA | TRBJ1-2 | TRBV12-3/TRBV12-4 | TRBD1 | TGTGCCAGCAGTCCGACAGGGGTCGTTGGCTACACCTTC | CASSPTGVVGYTF
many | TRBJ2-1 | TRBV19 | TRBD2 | TGTGCCAGTAGTCTAACTAGCGGGGGGGGCGGTGAGCAGTTCTTC | CASSLTSGGGGEQFF
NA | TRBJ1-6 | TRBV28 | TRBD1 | TGTGCCAGCAACCGGGACAGGGGATCACCCCTCCACTTT | CASNRDRGSPLHF
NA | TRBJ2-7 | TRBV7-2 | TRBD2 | TGTGCCAGCAGGGTAGCGGGAGGGGTAGGCGAGCAGTACTTC | CASRVAGGVGEQYF
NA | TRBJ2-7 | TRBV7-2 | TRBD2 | TGTGCCAGCAGCCCGACTAGCGGGAGGGTCATGGCGGGGCAGTACTTC | CASSPTSGRVMAGQYF
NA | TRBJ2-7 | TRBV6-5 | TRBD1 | TGTGCCAGCACTCCGGGACAGGCCTTGGAGCAGTACTTC | CASTPGQALEQYF
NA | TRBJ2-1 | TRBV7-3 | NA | TGTGCCAGCAGCTTATTAAAGGGGAATGAGCAGTTCTTC | CASSLLKGNEQFF
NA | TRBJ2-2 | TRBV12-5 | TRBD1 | TGTGCTAGTGGTTTGGACTACACAACCGGGACAGGGGTCACCGGGGAGCTGTTTTTT | CASGLDYTTGTGVTGELFF
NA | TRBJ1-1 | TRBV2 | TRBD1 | TGTGCCAGCAGTGGACAGGGGAGAGAAGCTTTCTTT | CASSGQGREAFF
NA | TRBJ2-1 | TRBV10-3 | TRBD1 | TGTGCCATCAGGGGGGACAGAGCCGTTTACAATGAGCAGTTCTTC | CAIRGDRAVYNEQFF
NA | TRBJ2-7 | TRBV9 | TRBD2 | TGTGCCAGCAGCGCGGCCGGGACTAGCGCGCACGAGCAGTACTTC | CASSAAGTSAHEQYF
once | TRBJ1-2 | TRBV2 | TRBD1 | TGTGCCAGCAGTCGACAGGGGAACTATGGCTACACCTTC | CASSRQGNYGYTF
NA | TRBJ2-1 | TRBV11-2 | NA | TGTGCCAGCAGCTTATCGTCGGGACTGGGGATGGAAGAGCAGTTCTTC | CASSLSSGLGMEEQFF
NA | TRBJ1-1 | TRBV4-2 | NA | TGTGCCAGCAGCCAGAACCTAGTGGGGAACACTGAAGCTTTCTTT | CASSQNLVGNTEAFF
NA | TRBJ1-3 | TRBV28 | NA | TGTGCCAGCAGTTTAGGCGGAGGTACCTCTGGAAACACCATATATTTT | CASSLGGGTSGNTIYF
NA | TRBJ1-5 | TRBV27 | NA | TGTGCCAGCAGGGTATCAGGGAATCAGCCCCAGCATTTT | CASRVSGNQPQHF
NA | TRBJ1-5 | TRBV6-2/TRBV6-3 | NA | TGTGCCAGCAGCCCTTATAACGGGAATCAGCCCCAGCATTTT | CASSPYNGNQPQHF
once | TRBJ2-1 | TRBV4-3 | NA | TGCGCCAGCAGCCCGCACGGGGAAGCCATAGTCTACAATGAGCAGTTCTTC | CASSPHGEAIVYNEQFF
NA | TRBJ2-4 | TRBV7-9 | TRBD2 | TGTGCCAGCAGCTTAGAGTTGACTAGCGGGAGGAGGGCCAAAAACATTCAGTACTTC | CASSLELTSGRRAKNIQYF
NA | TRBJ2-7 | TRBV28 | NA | TGTGCCAGCAGTTTACTGGGACAATCCTACGAGCAGTACTTC | CASSLLGQSYEQYF
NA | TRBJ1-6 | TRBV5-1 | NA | TGCGCCAGCAGCTTGGTGGGGGGGTCACCCCTCCACTTT | CASSLVGGSPLHF
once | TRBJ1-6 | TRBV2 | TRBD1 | TGTGCCAGCAGGAGCGAACAGGGGCGTGAGTCACCCCTCCACTTT | CASRSEQGRESPLHF
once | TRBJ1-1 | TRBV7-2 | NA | TGTGCCAGCAGATTAGGTGGGGCTAGGAACACTGAAGCTTTCTTT | CASRLGGARNTEAFF
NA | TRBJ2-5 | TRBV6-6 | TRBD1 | TGTGCCACCATGACAGGGGCCAGGGAGACCCAGTACTTC | CATMTGARETQYF
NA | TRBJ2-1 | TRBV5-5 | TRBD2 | TGTGCCAGCAGCCAATGGAAAATAGCGGGGTTCAATGAGCAGTTCTTC | CASSQWKIAGFNEQFF
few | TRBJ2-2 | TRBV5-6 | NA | TGTGCCAGCAGCTTGGGTCCTAAGCGTAGCACCGGGGAGCTGTTTTTT | CASSLGPKRSTGELFF
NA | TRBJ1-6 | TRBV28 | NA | TGTGCCAGCAGCCACACCGTTTGGAATTCACCCCTCCACTTT | CASSHTVWNSPLHF
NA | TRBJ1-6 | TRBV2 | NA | TGTGCCAGCAGTGCAGGGTATAATTCACCCCTCCACTTT | CASSAGYNSPLHF
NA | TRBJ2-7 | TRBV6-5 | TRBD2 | TGTGCCAGCAGCGACCCGCCGGGAGGGACCTACGAGCAGTACTTC | CASSDPPGGTYEQYF
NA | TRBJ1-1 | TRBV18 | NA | TGTGCCAGCTCACCAAGAGAGAACACTGAAGCTTTCTTT | CASSPRENTEAFF
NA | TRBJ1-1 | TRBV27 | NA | TGTGCCAGCAGTTTCGCGGGGCACATGAACACTGAAGCTTTCTTT | CASSFAGHMNTEAFF
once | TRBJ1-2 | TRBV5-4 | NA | TGTGCCAGCAGCTTCCGCGCGGAATATGGCTACACCTTC | CASSFRAEYGYTF
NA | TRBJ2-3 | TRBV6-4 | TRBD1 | TGTGCCAGCAGTCGACAGGGGGCGATCGCAGATACGCAGTATTTT | CASSRQGAIADTQYF
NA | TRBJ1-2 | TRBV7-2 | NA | TGTGCCAGCAGCTCCACTAAATTGAAACAGGAGTTCTTC | CASSSTKLKQEFF
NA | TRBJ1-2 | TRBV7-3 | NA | TGTGCCAGCAGCCCCGGGGGGGGATACGGCGGCTACACCTTC | CASSPGGGYGGYTF
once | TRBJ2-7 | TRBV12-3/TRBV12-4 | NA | TGTGCCAGCAGCTATGACACCTACGAGCAGTACTTC | CASSYDTYEQYF
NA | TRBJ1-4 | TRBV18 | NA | TGTGCCAGCACTATAACTCAGAGGGATGGTGAAAAACTGTTTTTT | CASTITQRDGEKLFF
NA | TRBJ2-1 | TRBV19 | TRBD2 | TGTGCCAGTAGTAATAGCGGGAGGTTTGATGAGCAGTTCTTC | CASSNSGRFDEQFF
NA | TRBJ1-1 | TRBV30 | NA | TGTGCCTGGAATTTATTTGTCAACACTGAAGCTTTCTTT | CAWNLFVNTEAFF
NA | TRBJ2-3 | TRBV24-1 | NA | TGTGCCACCAGTGATTTAAAGACAGTCACAGATACGCAGTATTTT | CATSDLKTVTDTQYF
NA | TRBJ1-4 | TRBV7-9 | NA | TGTGCCAGCAGCTTAGGTCGGGAGGTAGATGAAAAACTGTTTTTT | CASSLGREVDEKLFF
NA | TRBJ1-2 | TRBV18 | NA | TGTGCCAGCTCACCAGATCGCTCAGGGGTGGTAGGCTACACCTTC | CASSPDRSGVVGYTF
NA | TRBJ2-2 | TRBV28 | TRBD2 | TGTGCCAGCAGTCCTCGGCGTGGACTAGCGGGCTCGCGGGGCGGGGAGCTGTTTTTT | CASSPRRGLAGSRGGELFF
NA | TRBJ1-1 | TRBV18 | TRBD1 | TGTGCCAGCTCCCCCATCCTCGCTGGACAGGGCACTGAAGCTTTCTTT | CASSPILAGQGTEAFF
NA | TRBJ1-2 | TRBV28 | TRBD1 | TGTGCCAGCAGAAATGGGGGACAGGGAGGTTCGAACTATGGCTACACCTTC | CASRNGGQGGSNYGYTF
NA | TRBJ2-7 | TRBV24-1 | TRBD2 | TGTGCCACCAGTGACCCCGGGGGGGAGAAGCAGTACTTC | CATSDPGGEKQYF
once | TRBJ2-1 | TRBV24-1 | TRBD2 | TGTGCCACCAGTGATTTGCGGGAGGGTAGCTCCTACAATGAGCAGTTCTTC | CATSDLREGSSYNEQFF
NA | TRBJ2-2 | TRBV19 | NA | TGTGCCAGTTCGGAGAGGAACACCGGGGAGCTGTTTTTT | CASSERNTGELFF
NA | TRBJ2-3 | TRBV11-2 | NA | TGTGCCAGCAGCCCCGGGGGAGATACGCAGTATTTT | CASSPGGDTQYF
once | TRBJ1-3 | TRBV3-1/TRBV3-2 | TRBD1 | TGTGCCAGCAGCCTGGGGACAGGCTCTGGAAACACCATATATTTT | CASSLGTGSGNTIYF
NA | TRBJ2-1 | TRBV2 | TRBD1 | TGTGCCAGCAGTCCCTCAGGGGGCTTTGAGCAGTTCTTC | CASSPSGGFEQFF